This T cell receptor (beta chain) came from a study of vaccination effects on CD4 cells after COVID-19. General study results and limits: Late post-vaccination, clones induced by infection and those induced by vaccine underwent marked clonal contraction.

ViraFEST assay sequencing came after antigen-specific CD4+ T cells were expanded with viral peptide pools. An approximately nine-day culture period preceded the isolation of CD4+ T cells. BNT162b2 vaccine or mRNA-1273 vaccine was given to participants in two doses. Recipients of the vaccine had no prior SARS-CoV-2 infection and negative nucleocapsid antibodies. Researchers reported culturing over 1.5 million PBMC in each well, adding around 10 IU/ml IL-2 and roughly 10 ug/ml peptides. It was on days 3 and 7 that half the medium was replaced with IL-2 medium. A remark on this clone: Its specificity is unknown.

The table came from immunoSEQ multiplex PCR; TCRdb's copy has only in-frame clones and leaves some out. The data contain about 64,000 clones, approximately 78% of them singletons. This sequence originates from a human donor who received a COVID-19 vaccine. Sequencing was performed on CD4+ T cells from PBMCs cultured with HCoV-OC43 spike peptides, taken after COVID-19 vaccination. As for subset: HCoV-OC43 spike overlapping peptide pool stimulation.

The chain's CDR3 is CASSLGLAGGRGETQYF. CDR3 nucleotides: TGTGCCAGCAGCTTGGGACTAGCGGGGGGACGGGGAGAGACCCAGTACTTC. The chain is built from TRBV7-3 and TRBJ2-5; 15 positions match TRBD2. Germline CDR1 and CDR2: SGHTA and FQGTGA. V shed 3 bases and J 4 bases; nucleotides not matched to a gene: 6. The length of the CDR3 is 17 residues. The full variable domain, in which reference TRBV7-3 and TRBJ2-5 provide the parts outside the CDR3, is GAGVSQTPSNKVTEKGKYVELRCDPISGHTALYWYRQSLGQGPEFLIYFQGTGAADDSGLPNDRFFAVRPEGSVSTLKIQRTERGDSAVYLCASSLGLAGGRGETQYFGPGTRLLVL.